Below, 31 T cell receptor beta chains from the same sample are listed, as sequenced in a study of blood T cell repertoires in COVID-19. Measured with immunoSEQ multiplex PCR; TCRdb has only the in-frame clones, and not every one. The repertoire consists of more than 200,000 clones, with around 84% occurring once and the leading ten covering about 1.5%. Source material: PBMCs or T cells enriched from blood (not recorded which). The receptors stem from a woman between 50 and 59 years old who had recovered from COVID-19.

The chain combines TRBV19 with TRBJ1-1; no definite D call. V lost 3 bases and J lost 1, with 6 bases in between. Germline loops: CDR1 LNHDA, CDR2 SQIVND (reference sequence). The CDR3 spans 13 residues. DNA for the CDR3: TGTGCCAGTAGTATGTGGCAGAACACTGAAGCTTTCTTT. It encodes CASSMWQNTEAFF.

The V gene is TRBV7-6, the J gene TRBJ2-1; 10 bases fit TRBD1. Trimming removed 2 bases from V and 7 bases from J; junction bases left unmatched: 5. Germline assignment: CDR1 SGHVS and CDR2 FNYEAQ. The CDR3 has 15 amino acids. CDR3 protein: CASSLLGTGVNEQFF. Here the CDR3 DNA reads TGTGCCAGCAGCTTATTAGGGACAGGGGTGAATGAGCAGTTCTTC.

The CDR3 loop reads CASRSSSTYEQYF. The CDR3 DNA is TGTGCCAGCAGATCTAGCAGCACCTACGAGCAGTACTTC. The chain links TRBV28 to TRBJ2-7; D perhaps matches TRBD2 (5 bases). The germline V gene encodes CDR1 MDHEN and CDR2 SYDVKM. V lost 6 bases and J 2 bases, leaving 11 bases between the germline ends. This CDR3 has 13 residues. Full variable domain (remainder filled in from reference TRBV28 and TRBJ2-7): DVKVTQSSRYLVKRTGEKVFLECVQDMDHENMFWYRQDPGLGLRLIYFSYDVKMKEKGDIPEGYSVSREKKERFSLILESASTNQTSMYLCASRSSSTYEQYFGPGTRLTVT.

The genes are TRBV6-5 and TRBJ2-7; 7 bases agree with TRBD2. V lost 10 bases and J lost 1; bases outside the gene matches: 10. Germline V gene lookup returns CDR1 MNHEY and CDR2 SVGAGI. CDR3 length: 14 amino acids. Here the CDR3 DNA reads TGTGCCATCGAGGGGAGGGATGGGTCCTACGAGCAGTACTTC. Translation gives CAIEGRDGSYEQYF.

This clone was recorded a few times. This chain connects TRBV6-5 to TRBJ2-5; weak D call: TRBD2 (5 bases). Trimming took 9 bases from V and 9 from J, leaving 14 bases between them. Germline CDR1 reads MNHEY; CDR2 reads SVGAGI. CDR3 length: 11 residues. The CDR3 loop is CASIGVRAQYF. Written as DNA, the CDR3 is TGTGCCAGTATCGGGGTTCGCGCCCAGTACTTC.

This clone has only one observation. V gene TRBV30 combines with J gene TRBJ1-3; weak D call: TRBD1 (6 bases). Germline CDR1 GTSNPN, CDR2 SVGIG (reference sequence). The CDR3 loop spans 13 amino acids. The germline V and J ends were trimmed by 7 bases and 4 bases, with 14 bases remaining between them. The CDR3 spells CAYQTGLGNTIYF. The CDR3 DNA is TGTGCCTACCAAACAGGGCTCGGAAACACCATATATTTT.

This chain links TRBV5-8 with TRBJ1-1; 7 nucleotides match TRBD1. V lost 4 bases and J lost 0; bases outside the gene matches: 3. This CDR3 region has 14 residues. Germline V gene lookup returns CDR1 SGHTS and CDR2 YDEGEE. CDR3 residues: CASSPDRMNTEAFF. The CDR3, as DNA: TGTGCCAGCAGCCCGGACAGGATGAACACTGAAGCTTTCTTT. Full variable domain (remainder filled in from reference TRBV5-8 and TRBJ1-1): EAGVTQSPTHLIKTRGQQATLRCSPISGHTSVYWYQQALGLGLQFLLWYDEGEERNRGNFPPRFSGRQFPNYSSELNVNALELEDSALYLCASSPDRMNTEAFFGQGTRLTVV.

The rearrangement uses TRBV7-9 and TRBJ2-3, with 16 bases fitting TRBD2. V shed 2 bases, J shed 5 bases, and the junction held 10 bases outside the gene matches. The CDR3 has 19 residues. CDR1 is SEHNR and CDR2 is FQNEAQ in the germline V gene (reference sequence). This CDR3 is CASSLSFGTSGRAGDTQYF. For the CDR3, the DNA is TGTGCCAGCAGCTTAAGTTTCGGGACTAGCGGGAGGGCCGGAGATACGCAGTATTTT.

This clone was observed a handful of times. This chain uses TRBV2 with TRBJ1-6; D gene unclear. V was clipped by 0 bases and J by 9 bases, with 6 bases between them. The CDR3 loop spans 13 amino acids. Germline CDR1 is SNHLY and CDR2 is FYNNEI. The CDR3 region is CASSEARVSPLHF. In nucleotides, the CDR3 is TGTGCCAGCAGTGAAGCGCGGGTTTCACCCCTCCACTTT.

The chain recombines TRBV28 with TRBJ1-1; D unresolved. V was cut by 3 bases and J by 11 bases, with 19 bases left in between. Germline-derived CDR1 and CDR2 are MDHEN and SYDVKM. The CDR3 runs 14 residues. CDR3: CASSFGDIYTGAFF. CDR3 DNA sequence: TGTGCCAGCAGTTTCGGGGATATTTACACCGGTGCTTTCTTT.

J is TRBJ2-7 and V is TRBV12-3 or TRBV12-4, with a weak D call TRBD2 (5 bases). The CDR3 extends over 13 amino acids. V gave up 3 bases and J gave up 2 bases, with 8 bases separating them. The CDR3 DNA reads TGTGCCAGCAGTTTGAGCGGAACCTACGAGCAGTACTTC. This codes for CASSLSGTYEQYF.

V and J are TRBV5-1 and TRBJ2-7; a weak D match, TRBD1 (5 bases). The germline gives CDR1 SGHRS, CDR2 YFSETQ. The CDR3 consists of 16 residues. V was pared by 4 bases and J by 0 bases, with 17 bases between. For the CDR3, the DNA is TGCGCCAGCAGCCTATCCAGGGCGATCAACTCCTACGAGCAGTACTTC. It yields the protein CASSLSRAINSYEQYF.

The chain has TRBV7-2 and TRBJ1-1; the match to TRBD1 covers 7 bases. V lost 1 base, J lost 5 bases, and 7 bases stayed unmatched. Germline V gene lookup returns CDR1 SGHTA and CDR2 FQGNSA. The length of the CDR3 is 15 residues. CDR3 residues: CASSLDWDSGTEAFF. CDR3 DNA: TGTGCCAGCAGCTTAGACTGGGACAGTGGGACTGAAGCTTTCTTT. The full variable domain, in which reference TRBV7-2 and TRBJ1-1 provide the parts outside the CDR3, is GAGVSQSPSNKVTEKGKDVELRCDPISGHTALYWYRQSLGQGLEFLIYFQGNSAPDKSGLPSDRFSAERTGGSVSTLTIQRTQQEDSAVYLCASSLDWDSGTEAFFGQGTRLTVV.

This clone was counted between two and nine times. The V gene is TRBV5-1, the J gene TRBJ2-2, with 8 nucleotides matching TRBD2. Germline values: CDR1 SGHRS, CDR2 YFSETQ. J was trimmed by 2 bases and V by 4 bases; bases with no gene match: 13. There are 18 residues in the CDR3. The chain's CDR3 is CASSPRDSGTPNTGELFF. The CDR3 nucleotides are TGCGCCAGCAGCCCCCGGGATAGCGGGACTCCTAACACCGGGGAGCTGTTTTTT.

The gene calls are TRBV5-1 and TRBJ2-7; 7 positions match TRBD2. Germline values: CDR1 SGHRS, CDR2 YFSETQ. The CDR3 runs to 14 residues. The junction had 6 bases not matched to a gene; V was cut back by 0 bases and J by 6 bases. The CDR3 sequence: CASSLGLADGEQYF. The CDR3 coding sequence is TGCGCCAGCAGCTTGGGACTAGCCGACGGCGAGCAGTACTTC. The whole variable domain, remainder taken from reference TRBV5-1 and TRBJ2-7, is KAGVTQTPRYLIKTRGQQVTLSCSPISGHRSVSWYQQTPGQGLQFLFEYFSETQRNKGNFPGRFSGRQFSNSRSEMNVSTLELGDSALYLCASSLGLADGEQYFGPGTRLTVT.

In this sample, this clone turned up once. The chain recombines TRBV5-6 with TRBJ2-4, with D tentatively TRBD1 (7 bases). The CDR3 sequence is 13 residues long. Trimming pared 4 bases from V and 8 bases from J, leaving 13 bases between. Germline loops: CDR1 SGHDT, CDR2 YYEEEE. CDR3 loop: CASSRTGGDIQYF. The CDR3 nucleotides are TGTGCCAGCAGCAGGACAGGAGGGGACATTCAGTACTTC.

This clone occurred once. The rearrangement uses TRBV15 and TRBJ1-5; 8 nucleotides match TRBD1. This CDR3 comprises 15 residues. J gave up 3 bases and V 5 bases, and 6 bases lay outside the gene matches. Germline assignment: CDR1 LNHNV and CDR2 YYDKDF (reference sequence). The CDR3 sequence is CATSLTGALNQPQHF. CDR3 in DNA: TGTGCCACCAGCTTGACAGGGGCGCTCAATCAGCCCCAGCATTTT. Variable domain in full (rest from reference TRBV15 and TRBJ1-5): DAMVIQNPRYQVTQFGKPVTLSCSQTLNHNVMYWYQQKSSQAPKLLFHYYDKDFNNEADTPDNFQSRRPNTSFCFLDIRSPGLGDTAMYLCATSLTGALNQPQHFGDGTRLSIL.

The chain carries TRBV9 and TRBJ1-3, with 7 bases that match TRBD1. The length of the CDR3 is 17 residues. Germline V gives CDR1 SGDLS, CDR2 YYNGEE. Germline trimming cut 0 bases from V and 2 bases from J; bases unmatched to any gene: 8. CDR3 region: CASSVGQGRKAGNTIYF. DNA for the CDR3: TGTGCCAGCAGCGTAGGACAGGGTAGGAAGGCTGGAAACACCATATATTTT.

The V and J genes are TRBV3-1 (or the pseudogene TRBV3-2) and TRBJ2-3; TRBD2 aligns across 12 bases. The CDR3 has 16 residues. V was pared by 4 bases and J by 4 bases, with 6 bases of the junction left unmatched. CDR1 is LGHDT, CDR2 YNNKEL, per germline (reference sequence). CDR3 protein: CASSRRTSGTSDTQYF. CDR3 in DNA: TGTGCCAGCAGCCGGCGGACTAGCGGGACCTCAGATACGCAGTATTTT.

The chain links TRBV7-9 to TRBJ1-3; 9 bases are a match to TRBD1. The J segment lost 2 bases and the V segment lost 7 bases, leaving 9 bases of the junction unmatched. The CDR3 has 16 residues. Looked up from germline, CDR1 is SEHNR and CDR2 is FQNEAQ (reference sequence). This CDR3 is CASNPGTGYAGNTIYF. The CDR3 DNA reads as TGTGCCAGCAATCCCGGGACAGGGTACGCTGGAAACACCATATATTTT.

This clone appeared once. The chain uses TRBV7-2 and TRBJ2-7, with D possibly matching TRBD1 (6 bases). With 5 bases removed from V and 4 bases from J, the gap between germline ends came to 15 bases. The CDR3 runs to 14 residues. The germline V gene encodes CDR1 SGHTA and CDR2 FQGNSA. The CDR3 region is CASSQQGFGYEQYF. The CDR3, as DNA: TGTGCCAGCAGCCAACAGGGTTTCGGATACGAGCAGTACTTC. The full variable domain, its missing parts supplied by reference TRBV7-2 and TRBJ2-7, is GAGVSQSPSNKVTEKGKDVELRCDPISGHTALYWYRQSLGQGLEFLIYFQGNSAPDKSGLPSDRFSAERTGGSVSTLTIQRTQQEDSAVYLCASSQQGFGYEQYFGPGTRLTVT.

This chain connects TRBV7-2 to TRBJ1-5; unclear D gene. This CDR3 is 13 amino acids long. Trimming took 5 bases from V and 8 from J, leaving 13 bases between them. CDR1 and CDR2 from the germline V gene are SGHTA and FQGNSA. This CDR3 reads CASSPRTLEPQHF. The CDR3 DNA sequence: TGTGCCAGCAGCCCTCGGACTTTGGAGCCCCAGCATTTT. Supplemented by reference TRBV7-2 and TRBJ1-5, the full variable domain reads GAGVSQSPSNKVTEKGKDVELRCDPISGHTALYWYRQSLGQGLEFLIYFQGNSAPDKSGLPSDRFSAERTGGSVSTLTIQRTQQEDSAVYLCASSPRTLEPQHFGDGTRLSIL.

The CDR3 DNA reads as TGTGCCACCAGCAGATCTAGCGGCACCGGGGAGCTGTTTTTT. As protein: CATSRSSGTGELFF. V usage is TRBV15 and J usage is TRBJ2-2, with 7 bases lining up with TRBD2. This CDR3 contains 14 residues. Germline values: CDR1 LNHNV, CDR2 YYDKDF (reference sequence). The junction had 1 base not matched to a gene; V was cut back by 2 bases and J by 4 bases. Full variable domain (missing parts from reference TRBV15 and TRBJ2-2): DAMVIQNPRYQVTQFGKPVTLSCSQTLNHNVMYWYQQKSSQAPKLLFHYYDKDFNNEADTPDNFQSRRPNTSFCFLDIRSPGLGDTAMYLCATSRSSGTGELFFGEGSRLTVL.

The rearrangement uses TRBV5-5 and TRBJ2-3, with D uncertain. CDR3 length: 13 residues. V was cut by 0 bases and J by 6 bases, with 8 bases left in between. Looked up from germline, CDR1 is SGHKS and CDR2 is YYEKEE (reference sequence). This CDR3 reads CASSLAWSDTQYF. The CDR3 region has the DNA TGTGCCAGCAGCTTGGCCTGGAGTGATACGCAGTATTTT.

The rearrangement uses TRBV5-1 and TRBJ2-7, with a tentative D call TRBD2 (5 bases). Germline assignment: CDR1 SGHRS and CDR2 YFSETQ. The CDR3 has 14 residues. Trimming removed 2 bases from V and 7 bases from J, with 16 bases in between. The CDR3 loop is CASSLEGTSREQYF. In DNA form, the CDR3 reads TGCGCCAGCAGCTTAGAGGGCACTAGTAGAGAGCAGTACTTC.

This chain joins TRBV10-3 and TRBJ2-3; 7 bases line up with TRBD2. J lost 6 bases, V lost 4 bases, and 10 bases had no gene match. The CDR3 consists of 15 residues. From germline, CDR1 is ENHRY and CDR2 SYGVKD. This CDR3 is CAISVGLAAGDTQYF. The CDR3 region has the DNA TGTGCCATCAGTGTGGGGCTAGCGGCGGGGGATACGCAGTATTTT.

J is TRBJ1-1 and V is TRBV3-1 (or the pseudogene TRBV3-2), with TRBD1 matching over 8 bases. CDR3 length: 22 amino acids. Unmatched junction bases numbered 28, after V lost 1 base and J lost 6 bases. Germline V gives CDR1 LGHDT, CDR2 YNNKEL (reference sequence). The CDR3 sequence: CASSQVQPKTGAQIRLIAEAFF. CDR3 DNA sequence: TGTGCCAGCAGCCAAGTCCAACCAAAGACAGGGGCGCAAATAAGACTAATCGCTGAAGCTTTCTTT.

The chain links TRBV5-1 to TRBJ2-1, with 12 bases that match TRBD2. The length of the CDR3 is 17 residues. J gave up 2 bases and V 2 bases, and 5 bases lay outside the gene matches. CDR1 SGHRS and CDR2 YFSETQ come from the germline V gene. The CDR3, as DNA: TGCGCCAGCAGCTTTACTAGCGGGAGGTCCCCCTACAATGAGCAGTTCTTC. Translation: CASSFTSGRSPYNEQFF.

The chain links TRBV5-1 to TRBJ2-2; no clear D. The CDR3 spans 14 residues. Looked up from germline, CDR1 is SGHRS and CDR2 is YFSETQ. CDR3 amino acids: CVSTAVLNTGELFF. CDR3 DNA: TGCGTCAGTACGGCGGTTTTGAACACCGGGGAGCTGTTTTTT.

This chain uses TRBV5-1 with TRBJ2-1, with 9 nucleotides matching TRBD1. The CDR3 is 15 residues long. Germline CDR1 is SGHRS and CDR2 is YFSETQ. V shed 4 bases, J shed 4 bases, and the junction held 6 bases outside the gene matches. CDR3 sequence (DNA): TGCGCCAGCAGCATCGAGGGACAGGGATACAATGAGCAGTTCTTC. Protein product: CASSIEGQGYNEQFF.

The V gene is TRBV10-3, the J gene TRBJ2-1; the D gene is possibly TRBD2 (6 bases). Germline loops: CDR1 ENHRY, CDR2 SYGVKD. This CDR3 comprises 14 residues. V lost 6 bases and J 4 bases, leaving 13 bases between the germline ends. In nucleotides, the CDR3 is TGTGCCATCAGATTAGCGGAAAAGTACAATGAGCAGTTCTTC. Translated, it gives CAIRLAEKYNEQFF.